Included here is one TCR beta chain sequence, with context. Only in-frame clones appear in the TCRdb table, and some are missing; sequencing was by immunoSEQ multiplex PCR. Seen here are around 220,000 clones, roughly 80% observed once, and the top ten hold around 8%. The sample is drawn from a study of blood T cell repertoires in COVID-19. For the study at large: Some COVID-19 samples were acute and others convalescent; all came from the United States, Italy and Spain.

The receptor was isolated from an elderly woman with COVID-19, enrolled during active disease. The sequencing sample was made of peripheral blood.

The CDR3 sequence is CASSYLSNSHPNTEAFF. CDR3 nucleotide sequence: TGTGCCAGCAGTTACCTAAGTAACAGCCACCCGAACACTGAAGCTTTCTTT. This chain uses TRBV6-2 or TRBV6-3 with TRBJ1-1; D unclear. The ends were cut back, 2 bases at V and 1 base at J, with 17 bases in the middle. The germline V gene encodes CDR1 MNHEY and CDR2 SVGEGT. The CDR3 sequence is 17 residues long.